The rows below give T cell receptor beta chains drawn from one sample of a study of T cells in Graves' hyperthyroidism and ophthalmopathy. Each CDR3 protein gets one entry after TCRdb re-called the multiplex PCR reads with MiXCR. Of about 640,000 distinct CDR3 sequences in the sample, 45% are singletons; the top ten hold less than 9%. Sequenced material: peripheral blood or thyroid tissue (not recorded which). These receptors all stem from an adult man with Graves' disease, either hyperthyroidism or ophthalmopathy (not recorded which). Each CDR3 is given with its conserved first and last residue. The D gene is left open where the match is weak. Size values are once, few and many counts, or a class for expanded clones, and some rows have none.

TRBV20-1	.	TRBJ2-5	many	CSASRNQETQYF	TGCAGTGCTTCCCGGAACCAAGAGACCCAGTACTTC
TRBV5-4	.	TRBJ1-2	few	CASSPQSYYGYTF	TGTGCCAGCAGTCCCCAGAGCTACTATGGCTACACCTTC
TRBV7-2	TRBD1	TRBJ1-1	.	CASSRGQGQRMNTEAFF	TGTGCCAGCAGCCGCGGACAGGGGCAGAGAATGAACACTGAAGCTTTCTTT
TRBV29-1	TRBD1	TRBJ2-7	many	CSVEAGQGRYELYF	TGCAGCGTTGAAGCTGGACAGGGACGATACGAGCTCTACTTC
TRBV7-9	.	TRBJ2-2	.	CASSFPTLKDTGELFF	TGTGCCAGCAGCTTTCCCACCCTCAAGGACACCGGGGAGCTGTTTTTT
TRBV19	TRBD1	TRBJ1-1	few	CASSIGTGAHTEAFF	TGTGCCAGTAGTATCGGGACAGGGGCCCACACTGAAGCTTTCTTT
TRBV7-2	.	TRBJ1-4	many	CASSLLRNEKLFF	TGTGCCAGCAGCTTACTGAGGAATGAAAAACTGTTTTTT
TRBV29-1	.	TRBJ1-1	many	CSARQDLAEAFF	TGCAGCGCACGACAGGACCTAGCTGAAGCTTTCTTT
TRBV15	.	TRBJ1-6	.	CATSRLAQGERNSPLHF	TGTGCCACCAGCAGACTAGCTCAGGGCGAGCGTAATTCACCCCTCCACTTT
TRBV29-1	TRBD2	TRBJ2-7	.	CSLTSATYEQYF	TGCAGCTTGACTAGCGCGACCTACGAGCAGTACTTC
TRBV2	TRBD1	TRBJ1-5	.	CASSQTFRDRTSYSNQPQHF	TGTGCCAGCAGTCAAACCTTCCGGGACAGGACGAGTTATAGCAATCAGCCCCAGCATTTT
TRBV7-8	.	TRBJ1-1	.	CTSSRFDTEAFF	TGTACCAGCAGCCGATTTGACACTGAAGCTTTCTTT
TRBV5-1	TRBD1	TRBJ1-1	.	CASSLSHRQGFRLENTEAFF	TGCGCCAGCAGCCTTTCGCACCGACAGGGGTTTCGTTTAGAGAACACTGAAGCTTTCTTT
TRBV12-3/TRBV12-4	.	TRBJ1-1	.	CATGLGAEAFF	TGTGCCACGGGGCTGGGCGCTGAAGCTTTCTTT
TRBV5-1	.	TRBJ1-4	.	CASSFGPNEKLFF	TGCGCCAGCAGCTTTGGACCTAATGAAAAACTGTTTTTT
TRBV7-2	TRBD2	TRBJ2-7	once	CASSSPPAGNYEQYF	TGTGCCAGCAGCTCGCCCCCAGCGGGGAACTACGAGCAGTACTTC
TRBV5-1	TRBD2	TRBJ2-7	.	CASQAGLADLYEQYF	TGCGCCAGCCAGGCGGGACTAGCGGACCTCTACGAGCAGTACTTC
TRBV29-1	.	TRBJ1-5	.	CSVAGNSNQPQHF	TGCAGCGTTGCGGGTAATAGCAATCAGCCCCAGCATTTT
TRBV25-1	.	TRBJ1-2	.	CASLTGDQLGYTF	TGTGCTAGCTTGACGGGAGACCAGCTTGGCTACACCTTC
TRBV10-3	TRBD1	TRBJ1-5	.	CAISLGTGLGRNQPQHF	TGTGCCATCAGCTTGGGGACAGGGTTAGGTCGGAATCAGCCCCAGCATTTT
TRBV4-1	.	TRBJ1-5	few	CASSQNPSGGQPQHF	TGCGCCAGCAGCCAAAACCCGTCGGGCGGTCAGCCCCAGCATTTT
TRBV10-3	.	TRBJ1-4	few	CAISRTDPSATNEKLFF	TGTGCCATCAGCAGGACAGACCCTTCTGCAACTAATGAAAAACTGTTTTTT